One and the same sample provided the 21 T cell receptor beta chains below, sequenced in a study of OX40 agonist ivuxolimab in advanced cancers. The repertoire was sequenced with immunoSEQ multiplex PCR; TCRdb's copy has only in-frame clones and lacks some. The profile shows approximately 49,000 clones, roughly 85% of them singletons. This specimen consisted of CD4+ or CD8+ T cells sorted from blood, obtained in a trial of the OX40 agonist ivuxolimab. The source of these receptors is an adult with an advanced solid tumor such as melanoma, head and neck, liver or kidney cancer.

The chain is built from TRBV5-4 and TRBJ2-5; 10 nucleotides match TRBD2. Per germline, CDR1 SGHNT and CDR2 YYREEE (reference sequence). The ends lost 4 bases at V and 5 bases at J; junction bases unmatched: 11. This CDR3 is 16 amino acids long. CDR3 sequence: CASSTKLAGRGETQYF. In DNA, the CDR3 is TGTGCCAGCAGCACCAAACTAGCGGGAAGGGGGGAGACCCAGTACTTC.

The chain uses TRBV10-3 and TRBJ1-2, with TRBD1 as a possible D gene (6 bases). With 3 bases removed from V and 5 bases from J, the gap between germline ends came to 16 bases. CDR1 ENHRY and CDR2 SYGVKD come from the germline V gene. The CDR3 consists of 15 residues. CDR3 nucleotides: TGTGCCATCAGTGAAATGGAGACAGGTCGGTATGGCTACACCTTC. Translation gives CAISEMETGRYGYTF.

This clone was seen just once. The chain links TRBV6-1 to TRBJ2-1, with a tentative D call TRBD1 (6 bases). Trimming shortened V by 5 bases and J by 10 bases, and 15 bases separated the two germline ends. In germline, CDR1 is MNHNS, CDR2 SASEGT. The CDR3 sequence is 13 residues long. CDR3 DNA sequence: TGTGCCAGCAGTTTACAGGGTTTTGCGGAGCAGTTCTTC. It yields the protein CASSLQGFAEQFF.

V and J are TRBV6-1 and TRBJ2-3; D may be TRBD2 (5 bases). CDR3 length: 17 amino acids. Germline V gives CDR1 MNHNS, CDR2 SASEGT. The V end was cut by 1 base, the J end by 0 bases, with 14 bases between. The CDR3 coding sequence is TGTGCCAGCAGTGAAGGAATCAGGACTTCTAGCACAGATACGCAGTATTTT. Translating gives CASSEGIRTSSTDTQYF.

The chain employs TRBV28 and TRBJ2-7; D gene ambiguous. V lost 5 bases to trimming and J lost 6 bases, with 20 bases between them. Germline lookup yields CDR1 MDHEN and CDR2 SYDVKM. The CDR3 covers 15 residues. The CDR3 DNA reads as TGTGCCAGCAGTGACATAGGACGCCCGGCCCGCGAGCAGTACTTC. Its translation: CASSDIGRPAREQYF.

CDR3 DNA sequence: TGTGCCAGCAGGCGGGACAGGGATCCTACCTACGAGCAGTACTTC. Amino acid sequence: CASRRDRDPTYEQYF. The V and J genes are TRBV6-6 and TRBJ2-7; 9 bases fit TRBD1. Germline CDR1 MNHNY, CDR2 SVGAGI (reference sequence). The CDR3 contains 15 residues. V was pared by 6 bases and J by 2 bases, with 8 bases of the junction left unmatched.

The genes are TRBV7-3 and TRBJ1-1, with D perhaps matching TRBD1 (6 bases). V was shortened by 5 bases and J by 5 bases, with 12 bases between the two germline ends. This CDR3 spans 13 amino acids. The germline V gene has CDR1 SGHTA and CDR2 FQGTGA. CDR3: CASSPGGLTEAFF. The CDR3 nucleotides are TGTGCCAGCAGCCCCGGGGGGCTTACTGAAGCTTTCTTT. Full variable domain (rest looked up from reference TRBV7-3 and TRBJ1-1): GAGVSQTPSNKVTEKGKYVELRCDPISGHTALYWYRQSLGQGPEFLIYFQGTGAADDSGLPNDRFFAVRPEGSVSTLKIQRTERGDSAVYLCASSPGGLTEAFFGQGTRLTVV.

The rearrangement joins TRBV15 to TRBJ2-2, with 7 bases identical to TRBD2. Trimming took 1 base from V and 2 from J; bases not matched to a gene: 4. CDR3 length: 16 residues. Per germline, CDR1 LNHNV and CDR2 YYDKDF (reference sequence). CDR3: CATSRGSGSNTGELFF. The CDR3 nucleotides read TGTGCCACCAGCAGAGGTAGCGGGTCAAACACCGGGGAGCTGTTTTTT.

The chain couples TRBV2 to TRBJ2-3; TRBD2 matches at 7 bases. Germline V gene data show CDR1 as SNHLY and CDR2 as FYNNEI. The V and J ends lost 5 bases and 3 bases, in that order; junction bases with no gene match: 8. The CDR3 is 15 residues long. CDR3 in amino acids: CASSSLGGRTDTQYF. The DNA of the CDR3 is TGTGCCAGCAGTTCCCTCGGCGGGAGAACAGATACGCAGTATTTT. Together with reference TRBV2 and TRBJ2-3, the CDR3 gives the full variable domain: EPEVTQTPSHQVTQMGQEVILRCVPISNHLYFYWYRQILGQKVEFLVSFYNNEISEKSEIFDDQFSVERPDGSNFTLKIRSTKLEDSAMYFCASSSLGGRTDTQYFGPGTRLTVL.

In DNA form, the CDR3 reads TGTGCCAGCAGTCCGGGGGTTACGAACACCGGGGAGCTGTTTTTT. Translated, it gives CASSPGVTNTGELFF. The V gene is TRBV9, the J gene TRBJ2-2; possibly TRBD2 for D (6 bases). V dropped 5 bases and J dropped 0 bases, with 11 bases sitting between them. Looked up from germline, CDR1 is SGDLS and CDR2 is YYNGEE. The CDR3 extends over 15 amino acids.

This clone was counted a single time. This rearrangement joins TRBV5-1 to TRBJ2-5, with TRBD2 identical over 7 bases. The assigned J gene may be wrong: the sequence end matches TRBJ2-7 better. CDR1 and CDR2 (germline): SGHRS, YFSETQ. The CDR3 has 15 residues. CDR3 amino acids: CASSPASGASYEQYF. In nucleotides, the CDR3 is TGCGCCAGCAGCCCCGCTAGCGGTGCTTCCTACGAGCAGTACTTC.

This clone was counted once. This sequence joins TRBV7-9 and TRBJ2-7; TRBD1 matches 7 bases. With V trimmed by 1 base and J by 5 bases, 2 bases remained unmatched. The CDR3 has 13 amino acids. Germline CDR1 is SEHNR and CDR2 is FQNEAQ (reference sequence). The DNA for the CDR3 is TGTGCCAGCAGCTTAGGACAGGGCGACGAGCAGTACTTC. As protein: CASSLGQGDEQYF.

The gene calls are TRBV18 and TRBJ1-4; D is perhaps TRBD1 (5 bases). Germline V gene sequence: CDR1 KGHSH, CDR2 LQKENI. The CDR3 covers 15 residues. The V and J ends lost 6 bases and 4 bases respectively, with 15 bases between them. Here the CDR3 reads CASSKIRDHNEKLFF. CDR3 coding DNA: TGTGCCAGCTCGAAAATCAGGGACCATAATGAAAAACTGTTTTTT.

The chain carries TRBV18 and TRBJ1-5; D is perhaps TRBD1 (5 bases). The CDR3 has 13 residues. V was cut by 4 bases and J by 9 bases, with 13 bases left in between. Germline assignment: CDR1 KGHSH and CDR2 LQKENI. The CDR3 DNA follows: TGTGCCAGCTCACGTAGCAGGGACCGGCCCCAGCATTTT. Residues: CASSRSRDRPQHF.

Here the CDR3 reads CASRGEGNQPQHF. CDR3 nucleotide sequence: TGTGCCAGCAGGGGGGAGGGCAATCAGCCCCAGCATTTT. This rearrangement joins TRBV2 to TRBJ1-5; D may be TRBD1 (5 bases). Germline V gene sequence: CDR1 SNHLY, CDR2 FYNNEI. The CDR3 extends over 13 amino acids. Trimming shortened V by 6 bases and J by 2 bases, and 8 bases separated the two germline ends.

By sample fraction, this clone is medium-sized (0.01 to 0.1%). The chain combines TRBV19 with TRBJ1-2; 8 nucleotides match TRBD1. V lost 7 bases and J lost 8; bases outside the gene matches: 15. This CDR3 comprises 15 residues. Germline V gene data show CDR1 as LNHDA and CDR2 as SQIVND (reference sequence). In DNA, the CDR3 is TGTGCCAGTACTAAAGGGGGACAGGCCCTGGGGGGCTACACCTTC. Translating gives CASTKGGQALGGYTF.

This sequence joins TRBV5-4 and TRBJ2-1; D uncertain. CDR3 length: 12 amino acids. Trimming removed 0 bases at V and 10 bases at J, with 8 bases between. CDR1 SGHNT and CDR2 YYREEE come from the germline V gene (reference sequence). The CDR3 spells CASSLEWAEQFF. Written as DNA, the CDR3 is TGTGCCAGCAGCTTGGAGTGGGCGGAGCAGTTCTTC.

The rearrangement links TRBV30 to TRBJ2-7, with 8 bases lining up with TRBD1. The CDR3 is 13 residues long. Germline values: CDR1 GTSNPN, CDR2 SVGIG (reference sequence). The J segment lost 1 base and the V segment lost 1 base, leaving 0 bases of the junction unmatched. The CDR3 bases are TGTGCCTGGAGTGGACAGGGGTCCTACGAGCAGTACTTC. Amino acids: CAWSGQGSYEQYF.

The rearrangement joins TRBV28 to TRBJ1-2; possible D gene TRBD1, 5 bases. The CDR3 covers 13 residues. CDR1 MDHEN and CDR2 SYDVKM come from the germline V gene. Trimming pared 7 bases from V and 4 bases from J, leaving 13 bases between. The CDR3 spells CASTREGFYGYTF. CDR3 nucleotide sequence: TGTGCCAGCACCCGAGAGGGGTTCTATGGCTACACCTTC.

The chain links TRBV28 to TRBJ1-3; TRBD1 agrees at 7 bases. J lost 5 bases, V lost 6 bases, and 7 bases had no gene match. The germline CDR1 and CDR2 sequences are MDHEN and SYDVKM. This CDR3 has 14 residues. CDR3 loop: CASSPSGQRNTIYF. The DNA of the CDR3 is TGTGCCAGCAGCCCCTCGGGACAGAGAAACACCATATATTTT.

This sequence joins TRBV27 and TRBJ2-1; 8 nucleotides line up with TRBD2. V was clipped by 4 bases and J by 5 bases; unmatched bases: 10. CDR1 is MNHEY, CDR2 SMNVEV, per germline (reference sequence). The CDR3 is made up of 16 amino acids. Written as DNA, the CDR3 is TGTGCCAGCAGTTCCCTTGGGGCGGGGGGCCACAATGAGCAGTTCTTC. This codes for CASSSLGAGGHNEQFF.